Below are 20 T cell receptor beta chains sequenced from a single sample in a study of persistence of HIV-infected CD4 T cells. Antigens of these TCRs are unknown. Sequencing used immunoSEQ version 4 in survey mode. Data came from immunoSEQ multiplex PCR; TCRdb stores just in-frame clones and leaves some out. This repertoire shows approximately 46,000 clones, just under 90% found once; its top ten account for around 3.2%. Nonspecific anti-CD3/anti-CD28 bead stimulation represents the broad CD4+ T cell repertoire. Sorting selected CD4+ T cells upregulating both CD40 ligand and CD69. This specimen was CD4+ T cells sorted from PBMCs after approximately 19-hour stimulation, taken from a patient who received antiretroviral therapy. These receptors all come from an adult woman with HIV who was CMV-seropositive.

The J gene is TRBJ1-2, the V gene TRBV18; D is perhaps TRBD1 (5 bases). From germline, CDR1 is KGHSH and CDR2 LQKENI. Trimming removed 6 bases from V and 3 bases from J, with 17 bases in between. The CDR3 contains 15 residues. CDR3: CASSLTDSADYGYTF. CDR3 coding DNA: TGTGCCAGCTCCCTTACTGACAGCGCCGACTATGGCTACACCTTC.

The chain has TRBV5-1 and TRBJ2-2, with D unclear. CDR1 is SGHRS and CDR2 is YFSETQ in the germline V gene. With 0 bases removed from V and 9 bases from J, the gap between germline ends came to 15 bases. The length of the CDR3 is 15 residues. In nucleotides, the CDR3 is TGCGCCAGCAGCTTGGAGGTTACGGCCTCCCGGGAGCTGTTTTTT. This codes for CASSLEVTASRELFF.

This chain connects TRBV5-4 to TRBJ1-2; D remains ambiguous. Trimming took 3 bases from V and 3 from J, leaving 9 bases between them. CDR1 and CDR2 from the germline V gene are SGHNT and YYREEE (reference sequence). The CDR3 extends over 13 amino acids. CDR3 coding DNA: TGTGCCAGCAGCTCCCGGACCGACTATGGCTACACCTTC. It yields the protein CASSSRTDYGYTF.

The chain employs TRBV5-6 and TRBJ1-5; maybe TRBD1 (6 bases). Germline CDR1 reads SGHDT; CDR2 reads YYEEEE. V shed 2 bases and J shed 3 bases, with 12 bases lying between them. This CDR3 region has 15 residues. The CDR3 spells CASSLQGVPNQPQHF. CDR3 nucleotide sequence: TGTGCCAGCAGCTTACAGGGAGTTCCCAATCAGCCCCAGCATTTT. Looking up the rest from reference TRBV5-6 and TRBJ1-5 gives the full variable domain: DAGVTQSPTHLIKTRGQQVTLRCSPKSGHDTVSWYQQALGQGPQFIFQYYEEEERQRGNFPDRFSGHQFPNYSSELNVNALLLGDSALYLCASSLQGVPNQPQHFGDGTRLSIL.

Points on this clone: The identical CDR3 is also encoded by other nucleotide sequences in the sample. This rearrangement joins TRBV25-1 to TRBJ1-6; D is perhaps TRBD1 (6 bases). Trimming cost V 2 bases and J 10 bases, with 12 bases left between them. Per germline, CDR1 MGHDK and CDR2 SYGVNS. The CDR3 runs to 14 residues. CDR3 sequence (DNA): TGTGCCAGCAGTGAACGGGGGCGAGGATCACCCCTCCACTTT. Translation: CASSERGRGSPLHF.

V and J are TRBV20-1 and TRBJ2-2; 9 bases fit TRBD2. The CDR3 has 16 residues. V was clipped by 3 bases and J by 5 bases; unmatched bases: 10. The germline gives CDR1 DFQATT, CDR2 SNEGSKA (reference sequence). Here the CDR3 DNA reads TGCAGTGCTAGTCGGGGACTAGCTTCTCGGACCGGGGAGCTGTTTTTT. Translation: CSASRGLASRTGELFF.

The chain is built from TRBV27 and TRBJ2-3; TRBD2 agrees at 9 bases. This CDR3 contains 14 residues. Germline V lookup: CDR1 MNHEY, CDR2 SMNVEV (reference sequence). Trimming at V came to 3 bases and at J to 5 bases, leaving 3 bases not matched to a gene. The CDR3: CASSFGSGRDTQYF. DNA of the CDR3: TGTGCCAGCAGTTTTGGTAGCGGGAGAGATACGCAGTATTTT.

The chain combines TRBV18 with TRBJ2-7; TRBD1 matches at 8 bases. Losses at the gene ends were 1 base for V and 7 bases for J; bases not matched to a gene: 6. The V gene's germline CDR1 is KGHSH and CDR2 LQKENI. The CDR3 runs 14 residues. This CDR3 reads CASSPRTGLGEQYF. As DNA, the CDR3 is TGTGCCAGCTCACCACGGACAGGGTTGGGGGAGCAGTACTTC.

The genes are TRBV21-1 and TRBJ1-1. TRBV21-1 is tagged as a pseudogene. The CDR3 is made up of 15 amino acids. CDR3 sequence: CASSKGWRSPPEAFF. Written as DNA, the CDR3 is TGTGCCAGCAGCAAAGGGTGGCGGAGCCCCCCCGAAGCTTTCTTT.

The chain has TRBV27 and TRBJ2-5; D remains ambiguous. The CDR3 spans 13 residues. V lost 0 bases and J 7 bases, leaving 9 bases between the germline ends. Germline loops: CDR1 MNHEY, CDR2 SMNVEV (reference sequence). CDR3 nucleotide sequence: TGTGCCAGCAGTTTATCTGGATGGGGGACCCAGTACTTC. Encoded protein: CASSLSGWGTQYF.

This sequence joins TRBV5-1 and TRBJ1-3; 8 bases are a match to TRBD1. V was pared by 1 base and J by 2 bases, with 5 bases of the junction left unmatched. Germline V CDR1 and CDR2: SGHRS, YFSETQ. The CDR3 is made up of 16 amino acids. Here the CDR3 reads CASSLNQGAPGNTIYF. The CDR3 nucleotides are TGCGCCAGCAGCTTGAACCAGGGGGCGCCTGGAAACACCATATATTTT.

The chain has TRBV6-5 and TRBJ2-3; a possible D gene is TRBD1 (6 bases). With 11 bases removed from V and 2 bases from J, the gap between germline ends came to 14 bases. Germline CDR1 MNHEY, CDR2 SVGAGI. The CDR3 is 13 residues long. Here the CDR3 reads CAGETGTTDTQYF. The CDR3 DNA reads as TGTGCCGGCGAGACAGGAACCACAGATACGCAGTATTTT.

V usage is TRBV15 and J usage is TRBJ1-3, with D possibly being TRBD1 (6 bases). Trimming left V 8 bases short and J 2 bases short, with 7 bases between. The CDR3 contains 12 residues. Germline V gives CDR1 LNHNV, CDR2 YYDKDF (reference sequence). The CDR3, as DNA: TGTGCCACCGGACAGACTGGAAACACCATATATTTT. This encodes CATGQTGNTIYF. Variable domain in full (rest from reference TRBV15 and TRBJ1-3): DAMVIQNPRYQVTQFGKPVTLSCSQTLNHNVMYWYQQKSSQAPKLLFHYYDKDFNNEADTPDNFQSRRPNTSFCFLDIRSPGLGDTAMYLCATGQTGNTIYFGEGSWLTVV.

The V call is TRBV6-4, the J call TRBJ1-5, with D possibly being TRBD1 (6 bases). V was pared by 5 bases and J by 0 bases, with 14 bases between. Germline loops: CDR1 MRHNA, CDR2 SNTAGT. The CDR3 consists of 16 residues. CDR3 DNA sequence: TGTGCCAGCAGTAGTCGGACAGATTATAGCAATCAGCCCCAGCATTTT. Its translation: CASSSRTDYSNQPQHF.

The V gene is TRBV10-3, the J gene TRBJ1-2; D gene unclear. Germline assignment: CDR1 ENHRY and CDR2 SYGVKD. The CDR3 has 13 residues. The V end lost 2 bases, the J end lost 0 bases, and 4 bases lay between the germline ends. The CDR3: CAISEDPNYGYTF. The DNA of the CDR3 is TGTGCCATCAGTGAGGACCCTAACTATGGCTACACCTTC.

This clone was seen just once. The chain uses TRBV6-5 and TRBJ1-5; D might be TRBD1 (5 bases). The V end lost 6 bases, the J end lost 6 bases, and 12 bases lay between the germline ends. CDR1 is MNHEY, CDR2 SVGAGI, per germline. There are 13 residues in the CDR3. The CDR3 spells CASSSGLGQPQHF. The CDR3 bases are TGTGCCAGCAGCTCAGGGTTAGGTCAGCCCCAGCATTTT.

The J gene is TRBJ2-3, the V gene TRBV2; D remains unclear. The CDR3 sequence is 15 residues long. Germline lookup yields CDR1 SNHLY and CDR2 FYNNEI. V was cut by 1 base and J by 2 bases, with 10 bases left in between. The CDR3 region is CASSEGSATTDTQYF. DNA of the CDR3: TGTGCCAGCAGTGAAGGTTCTGCGACCACAGATACGCAGTATTTT. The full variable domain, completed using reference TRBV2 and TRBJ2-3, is EPEVTQTPSHQVTQMGQEVILRCVPISNHLYFYWYRQILGQKVEFLVSFYNNEISEKSEIFDDQFSVERPDGSNFTLKIRSTKLEDSAMYFCASSEGSATTDTQYFGPGTRLTVL.

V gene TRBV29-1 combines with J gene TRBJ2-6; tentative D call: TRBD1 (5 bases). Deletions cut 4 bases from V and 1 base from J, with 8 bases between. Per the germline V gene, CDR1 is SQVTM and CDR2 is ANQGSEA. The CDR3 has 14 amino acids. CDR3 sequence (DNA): TGCAGCGTTGCAGCAGGGTCTGGGGCCAACGTCCTGACTTTC. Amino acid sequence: CSVAAGSGANVLTF.

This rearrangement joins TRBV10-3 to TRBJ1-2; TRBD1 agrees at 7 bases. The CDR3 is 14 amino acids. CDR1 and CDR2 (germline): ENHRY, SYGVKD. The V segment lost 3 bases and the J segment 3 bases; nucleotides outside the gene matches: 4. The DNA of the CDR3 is TGTGCCATCAGTGACGGGGGGACAGACTATGGCTACACCTTC. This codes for CAISDGGTDYGYTF.

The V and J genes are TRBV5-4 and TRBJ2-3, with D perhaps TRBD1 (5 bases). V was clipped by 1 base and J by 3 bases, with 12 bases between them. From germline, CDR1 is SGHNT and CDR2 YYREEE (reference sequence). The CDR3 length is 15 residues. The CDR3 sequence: CASSLWSGITDTQYF. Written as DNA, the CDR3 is TGTGCCAGCAGCTTGTGGTCAGGGATTACAGATACGCAGTATTTT.